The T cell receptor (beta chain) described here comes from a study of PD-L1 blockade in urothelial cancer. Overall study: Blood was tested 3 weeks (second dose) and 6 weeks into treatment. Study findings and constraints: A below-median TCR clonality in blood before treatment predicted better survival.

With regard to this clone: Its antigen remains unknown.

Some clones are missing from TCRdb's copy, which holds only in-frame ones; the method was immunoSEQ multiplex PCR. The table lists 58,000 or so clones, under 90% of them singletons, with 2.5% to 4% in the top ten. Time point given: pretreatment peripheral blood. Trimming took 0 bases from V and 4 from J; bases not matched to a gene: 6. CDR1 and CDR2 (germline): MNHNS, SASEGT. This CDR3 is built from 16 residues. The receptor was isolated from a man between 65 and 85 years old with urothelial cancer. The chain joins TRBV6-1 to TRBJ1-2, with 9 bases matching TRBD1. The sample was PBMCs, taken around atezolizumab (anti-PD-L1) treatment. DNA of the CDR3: TGTGCCAGCAGTGAAGCGCTTGAGACAGGGGGCTATGGCTACACCTTC. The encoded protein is CASSEALETGGYGYTF.